This record concerns one T cell receptor (beta chain) sequence. The data were produced by immunoSEQ multiplex PCR, yet TCRdb's version contains in-frame clones alone and is incomplete. The table includes nearly 600,000 clones, around 95% detected once. CD45RO negativity and positive selection for CCR7 defined naive CD8 cells, a population that excluded terminally differentiated effector memory CD45RA+ cells. This sample was included in a study of shared clonotypes between healthy human individuals. The V end lost 3 bases, the J end lost 5 bases, and 22 bases lay between the germline ends. The CDR3 is made up of 18 amino acids. Per germline, CDR1 LNHNV and CDR2 YYDKDF (reference sequence).

Sequencing input: naive CD8+ T cells sorted from blood. This clonotype originated in a woman aged 25-40 years in good health. This sequence joins TRBV15 and TRBJ1-4; D possibly corresponds to TRBD1 (5 bases). The DNA for the CDR3 is TGTGCCACCAGCAGGGGAGGGGTCACAGAGATTCTAAATGAAAAACTGTTTTTT. Translation gives CATSRGGVTEILNEKLFF.